A single T cell receptor (beta chain) is shown here with its context. This entry is derived from a study of blood T cell repertoires in COVID-19. Study as a whole: The United States, Italy and Spain supplied acute and convalescent COVID-19 samples. PBMCs, B-cell-depleted T cells, or T cells were the source of the cDNA or gDNA that made up the material.

The V end lost 5 bases, the J end lost 0 bases, and 11 bases lay between the germline ends. This CDR3 is built from 15 residues. Germline CDR1 reads MNHEY; CDR2 reads SMNVEV (reference sequence). In the source study's methods: It was from reference gene primer amplification that nucleated cell counts were estimated. The protocol was immunoSEQ multiplex PCR, while the TCRdb copy is restricted to in-frame clones and leaves out a portion. The V and J calls and the clone size are those of that table, but D and trimming were determined from the DNA. The sample yields 85,000 to 130,000 clones, 88% seen once.

This chain links TRBV27 with TRBJ2-1, with a possible D match to TRBD2 (5 bases). The sequence was collected from a woman aged 60-75 years with acute or convalescent COVID-19. The sequencing sample was made of peripheral blood. Here the CDR3 reads CASSPLGSSYNEQFF. Written as DNA, the CDR3 is TGTGCCAGCAGTCCCTTGGGGAGCTCCTACAATGAGCAGTTCTTC.